This paragraph reports one T cell receptor beta chain. Its cognate antigen is unknown. CDR3 length equals 12 residues. Trimming pared 2 bases from V and 5 bases from J, leaving 6 bases between. CDR1 MNHEY and CDR2 SVGAGI come from the germline V gene. The sample belongs to a study of cytomegalovirus exposure and HLA in healthy donors. The study's findings and limits: Presence/absence analysis assumed near-uniform sequencing depth across donors. A link between a missense DCLRE1C variant and TCR beta V- and J-gene trimming emerged from a later analysis.

Primers for the PCR totalled 60 Vbeta and 13 Jbeta. Generated by immunoSEQ multiplex PCR, the TCRdb table keeps only in-frame clones and is missing some. The sample has over 150,000 clones; under 85% are singletons. The genes are TRBV6-5 and TRBJ1-2, with D hard to call. The sequenced material came from PBMCs. The clonotype was recovered from a woman between 18 and 30 years old in good health and CMV-seropositive. The CDR3 spells CASSYRGYGYTF. The DNA of the CDR3 is TGTGCCAGCAGTTACCGGGGTTATGGCTACACCTTC.